This T cell receptor beta chain came from a study of CD8 T cells in Susac syndrome. As for the study in general: When blood was collected, patients with Susac syndrome were therapy-naive, were taking corticosteroids, or were receiving intravenous immunoglobulin alone.

The V gene's germline CDR1 is LGHDT and CDR2 YNNKEL (reference sequence). Trimming removed 1 base at V and 3 bases at J, with 13 bases between. The CDR3 extends over 15 amino acids. After extraction with the RNeasy kit, about 0.5 to 1 ug of the RNA was reverse transcribed using random hexamers. MiXCR was run by TCRdb on the immunoSEQ multiplex PCR reads, yielding one entry per CDR3 protein. The sample shows around 190,000 distinct CDR3 sequences, roughly 92% of them seen only once. TEMRA cells were FACS-enriched, and CD8+ and CD4+ T cells were isolated negatively. The sample taken for sequencing was CD4+ T cells from PBMCs. J is TRBJ2-7 and V is TRBV3-1; D gene uncertain. The receptor's source is a human donor with Susac syndrome. This CDR3 reads CASSQADTLNYEQYF. The DNA of the CDR3 is TGTGCCAGCAGCCAAGCAGATACCCTGAACTACGAGCAGTACTTC.